The 15 T cell receptor beta chains given below trace back to one sample, sequenced in a study of CD8 T cells in Susac syndrome. RNA was extracted with the RNeasy kit, and a quantity of roughly 0.45 to 1 ug was reverse transcribed using random hexamers. TCRdb recomputed calls from the immunoSEQ multiplex PCR reads with MiXCR, one row per CDR3 protein. The data contain approximately 230,000 distinct CDR3 sequences, approximately 92% of them singletons. Material for sequencing was CD4+ T cells from PBMCs. Receptor source: a human donor with multiple sclerosis.

The V and J genes are TRBV6-1 and TRBJ2-5; D may be TRBD1 or TRBD2 (5 bases each). The CDR3 covers 14 residues. The V end lost 1 base, the J end lost 1 base, and 7 bases lay between the germline ends. CDR1 and CDR2 from the germline V gene are MNHNS and SASEGT. CDR3 DNA: TGTGCCAGCAGTGAAGGGGGGATCCAAGAGACCCAGTACTTC. The encoded protein is CASSEGGIQETQYF.

The chain carries TRBV4-1 and TRBJ2-3, with 9 bases that match TRBD2. This CDR3 contains 20 residues. Germline V lookup: CDR1 MGHRA, CDR2 YSYEKL. V lost 0 bases to trimming and J lost 4 bases; unmatched junction nucleotides: 17. CDR3 sequence reads: CASSQDRLAGRVRFADTQYF. The CDR3 DNA sequence: TGCGCCAGCAGCCAAGATCGGCTAGCGGGACGGGTCAGGTTTGCAGATACGCAGTATTTT.

The V and J genes are TRBV19 and TRBJ2-5; 7 positions match TRBD1. V lost 3 bases to trimming and J lost 9 bases; unmatched junction nucleotides: 7. The V gene's germline CDR1 is LNHDA and CDR2 SQIVND (reference sequence). The CDR3 has 13 amino acids. In nucleotides, the CDR3 is TGTGCCAGTAGTATCGGACAGGTCGGGGCCCAGTACTTC. It encodes CASSIGQVGAQYF.

This clonotype has only one observation. The chain carries TRBV29-1 and TRBJ1-1, with D hard to call. V was trimmed by 3 bases and J by 0 bases, leaving 11 bases between them. This CDR3 spans 14 amino acids. Germline lookup yields CDR1 SQVTM and CDR2 ANQGSEA. As DNA, the CDR3 is TGCAGCGTTGAGGGCAGAAGTTTGAACACTGAAGCTTTCTTT. Its translation is CSVEGRSLNTEAFF.

The genes are TRBV6-5 and TRBJ2-5, with 7 bases that match TRBD1. CDR1 and CDR2 (germline): MNHEY, SVGAGI. CDR3 length: 13 residues. V lost 6 bases and J lost 2; bases outside the gene matches: 3. The CDR3 spells CASSSTGQETQYF. CDR3 sequence (DNA): TGTGCCAGCAGCTCGACAGGGCAAGAGACCCAGTACTTC.

The chain uses TRBV14 and TRBJ2-1; D unresolved. Germline CDR1 and CDR2: SGHDN and FVKESK. The CDR3 loop spans 13 amino acids. The V gene lost 2 bases and the J gene lost 3 bases, with 5 bases spanning the gap. CDR3 sequence (DNA): TGTGCCAGCAGCCAATTCTTCTACAATGAGCAGTTCTTC. Translated: CASSQFFYNEQFF.

The chain joins TRBV24-1 to TRBJ2-2; D possibly matches TRBD1 or TRBD2 (5 bases each). The V and J ends lost 5 bases and 5 bases respectively, with 14 bases between them. The CDR3 extends over 15 amino acids. Germline V CDR1 and CDR2: KGHDR, SFDVKD. CDR3 sequence: CATSAGALKTGELFF. In DNA, the CDR3 is TGTGCCACCAGTGCCGGGGCTCTAAAAACCGGGGAGCTGTTTTTT.

J is TRBJ1-2 and V is TRBV18; D unclear. V lost 2 bases to trimming and J lost 6 bases, with 19 bases between them. The V gene's germline CDR1 is KGHSH and CDR2 LQKENI. The CDR3 extends over 16 amino acids. CDR3 residues: CASSPSPPDREHGYTF. CDR3 nucleotides: TGTGCCAGCTCACCATCTCCCCCGGACCGGGAACATGGCTACACCTTC.

The CDR3 region has the DNA TGCAGCGTTGAGGAGGGCTCTGGGGCCAACGTCCTGACTTTC. This encodes CSVEEGSGANVLTF. This chain uses TRBV29-1 with TRBJ2-6; a weak D match, TRBD2 (6 bases). The CDR3 covers 14 residues. Germline CDR1 and CDR2: SQVTM and ANQGSEA. V was trimmed by 3 bases and J by 0 bases, leaving 6 bases between them.

The chain recombines TRBV24-1 with TRBJ2-1; D unclear. This CDR3 is 16 amino acids long. From germline, CDR1 is KGHDR and CDR2 SFDVKD. V was shortened by 0 bases and J by 0 bases, with 8 bases between the two germline ends. The CDR3 here is CATSDLGLSSYNEQFF. CDR3 DNA sequence: TGTGCCACCAGTGATTTGGGCTTATCCTCCTACAATGAGCAGTTCTTC.

The V call is TRBV29-1, the J call TRBJ2-1; 8 nucleotides align to TRBD2. Germline V gene sequence: CDR1 SQVTM, CDR2 ANQGSEA. The CDR3 is 16 amino acids. Losses at the gene ends were 3 bases for V and 4 bases for J; bases not matched to a gene: 11. In DNA, the CDR3 is TGCAGCGTTGAGCATCGGGGCGGGGGGCCTTACAATGAGCAGTTCTTC. As protein: CSVEHRGGGPYNEQFF.

The V and J genes are TRBV20-1 and TRBJ1-5; 7 bases agree with TRBD1. Germline CDR1 is DFQATT and CDR2 is SNEGSKA (reference sequence). The CDR3 has 16 residues. V lost 6 bases, J lost 0 bases, and 11 bases stayed unmatched. The CDR3 DNA is TGCAGTGCCACAGCCAGGGGGGGATATAGCAATCAGCCCCAGCATTTT. Its protein product is CSATARGGYSNQPQHF.

The V call is TRBV4-2, the J call TRBJ2-1, with a tentative D call TRBD2 (6 bases). V was shortened by 0 bases and J by 0 bases, with 15 bases between the two germline ends. The CDR3 consists of 18 residues. The germline V gene encodes CDR1 LGHNA and CDR2 YNFKEQ. CDR3 region: CASSQDPGGASSYNEQFF. Written as DNA, the CDR3 is TGTGCCAGCAGCCAAGATCCGGGCGGGGCCAGCTCCTACAATGAGCAGTTCTTC.

The gene calls are TRBV2 and TRBJ2-2; D remains ambiguous. V was trimmed by 4 bases and J by 1 base, leaving 7 bases between them. In germline, CDR1 is SNHLY, CDR2 FYNNEI. The CDR3 contains 14 residues. CDR3 amino acids: CASSAAENTGELFF. The CDR3 DNA reads as TGTGCCAGCAGTGCGGCCGAGAACACCGGGGAGCTGTTTTTT.

This chain connects TRBV12-3 or TRBV12-4 to TRBJ1-5; unclear D gene. Trimming took 8 bases from V and 2 from J, leaving 10 bases between them. CDR3 size: 13 residues. The CDR3 loop is CASLGYGNQPQHF. Written as DNA, the CDR3 is TGTGCCAGCTTGGGGTATGGCAATCAGCCCCAGCATTTT.